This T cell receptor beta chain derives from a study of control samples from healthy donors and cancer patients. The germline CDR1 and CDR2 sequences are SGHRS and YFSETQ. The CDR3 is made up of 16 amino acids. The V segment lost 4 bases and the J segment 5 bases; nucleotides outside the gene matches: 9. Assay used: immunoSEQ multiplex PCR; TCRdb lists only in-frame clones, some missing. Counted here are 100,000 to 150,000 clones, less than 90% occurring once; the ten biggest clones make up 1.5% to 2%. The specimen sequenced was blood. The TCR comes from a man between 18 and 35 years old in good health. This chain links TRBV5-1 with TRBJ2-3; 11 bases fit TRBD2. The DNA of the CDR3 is TGCGCCAGCAGCGATCCGACTAGCGGGAAACAAGATACGCAGTATTTT. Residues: CASSDPTSGKQDTQYF. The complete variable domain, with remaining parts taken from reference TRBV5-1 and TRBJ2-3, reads KAGVTQTPRYLIKTRGQQVTLSCSPISGHRSVSWYQQTPGQGLQFLFEYFSETQRNKGNFPGRFSGRQFSNSRSEMNVSTLELGDSALYLCASSDPTSGKQDTQYFGPGTRLTVL.